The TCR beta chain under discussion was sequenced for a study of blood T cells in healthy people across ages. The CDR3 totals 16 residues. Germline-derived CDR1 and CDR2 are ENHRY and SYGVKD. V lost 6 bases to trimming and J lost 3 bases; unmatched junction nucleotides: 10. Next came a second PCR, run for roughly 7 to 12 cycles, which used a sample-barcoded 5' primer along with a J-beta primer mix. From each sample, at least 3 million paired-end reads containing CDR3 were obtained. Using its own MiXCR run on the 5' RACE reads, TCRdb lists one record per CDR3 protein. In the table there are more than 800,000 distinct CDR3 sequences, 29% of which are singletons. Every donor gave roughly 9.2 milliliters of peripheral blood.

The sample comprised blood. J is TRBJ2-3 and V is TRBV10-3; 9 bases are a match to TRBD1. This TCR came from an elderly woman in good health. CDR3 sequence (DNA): TGTGCCATCAGGCTATCCCGGGACAGGGAAACAGATACGCAGTATTTT. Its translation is CAIRLSRDRETDTQYF.